This entry lists 3 T cell receptor beta chains sequenced from one sample in a study of shared clonotypes between healthy human individuals. TCRdb's table, derived via immunoSEQ multiplex PCR, lists solely in-frame clones and lacks some. The top ten hold 1.5% to 2% of the sample, which has approximately 740,000 clones, roughly 70% seen once. Sequenced sample: memory CD4+ T cells sorted from blood. Subset specified: CD45RA-negative fraction. These receptors were taken from a woman aged 25 to 39 in good health.

This clone was found a few times. The rearrangement uses TRBV4-1 and TRBJ2-1; 11 bases are shared with TRBD2. This CDR3 has 18 amino acids. Trimming at V came to 4 bases and at J to 3 bases, leaving 11 bases not matched to a gene. Germline values: CDR1 MGHRA, CDR2 YSYEKL. The CDR3 protein is CASSPVDLGLAVYNEQFF. CDR3 in DNA: TGCGCCAGCAGCCCAGTTGACTTGGGACTAGCGGTCTACAATGAGCAGTTCTTC.

The chain couples TRBV29-1 to TRBJ1-1, with 8 bases that match TRBD1. V shed 6 bases and J 4 bases; nucleotides not matched to a gene: 13. From germline, CDR1 is SQVTM and CDR2 ANQGSEA. The CDR3 has 15 amino acids. CDR3 nucleotide sequence: TGCAGCGTCCACGGCAAAACAGGGGGTAGCACTGAAGCTTTCTTT. Protein: CSVHGKTGGSTEAFF.

The chain carries TRBV19 and TRBJ2-5; D perhaps matches TRBD1 (5 bases). Germline V lookup: CDR1 LNHDA, CDR2 SQIVND (reference sequence). The CDR3 covers 13 residues. V was clipped by 6 bases and J by 3 bases, with 11 bases between them. CDR3 residues: CASSKQEKETQYF. CDR3 nucleotide sequence: TGTGCCAGTAGCAAACAGGAGAAAGAGACCCAGTACTTC.